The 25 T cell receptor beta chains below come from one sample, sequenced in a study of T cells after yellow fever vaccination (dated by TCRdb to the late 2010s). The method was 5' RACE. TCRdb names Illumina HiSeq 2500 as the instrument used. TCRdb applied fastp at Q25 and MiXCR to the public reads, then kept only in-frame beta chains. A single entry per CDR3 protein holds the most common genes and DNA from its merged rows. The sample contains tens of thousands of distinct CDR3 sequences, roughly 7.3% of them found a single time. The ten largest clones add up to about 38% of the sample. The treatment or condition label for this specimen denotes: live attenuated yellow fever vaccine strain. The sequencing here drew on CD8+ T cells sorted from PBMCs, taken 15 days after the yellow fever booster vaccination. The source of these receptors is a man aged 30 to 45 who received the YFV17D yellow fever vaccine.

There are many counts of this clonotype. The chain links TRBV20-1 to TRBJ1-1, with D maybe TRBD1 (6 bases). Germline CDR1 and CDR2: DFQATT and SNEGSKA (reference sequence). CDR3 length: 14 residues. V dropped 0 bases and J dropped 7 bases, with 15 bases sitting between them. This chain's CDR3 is CSARDGGGSNEAFF. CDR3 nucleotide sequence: TGCAGTGCTAGAGATGGGGGGGGCTCTAATGAAGCTTTCTTT.

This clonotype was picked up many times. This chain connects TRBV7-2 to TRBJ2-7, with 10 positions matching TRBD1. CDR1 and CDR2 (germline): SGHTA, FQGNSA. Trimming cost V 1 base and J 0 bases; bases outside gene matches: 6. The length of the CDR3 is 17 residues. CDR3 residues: CASSLGTGGFSSYEQYF. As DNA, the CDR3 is TGTGCCAGCAGCTTAGGGACAGGGGGATTTAGCTCCTACGAGCAGTACTTC.

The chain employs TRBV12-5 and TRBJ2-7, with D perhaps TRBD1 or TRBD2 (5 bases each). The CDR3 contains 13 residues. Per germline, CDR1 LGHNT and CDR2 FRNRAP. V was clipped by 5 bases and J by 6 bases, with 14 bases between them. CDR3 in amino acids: CASGVGVLGEQYF. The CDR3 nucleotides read TGTGCTAGTGGTGTGGGGGTGCTGGGCGAGCAGTACTTC.

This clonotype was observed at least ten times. CDR3 in amino acids: CSALRSGSYEQYF. DNA for the CDR3: TGCAGTGCCCTCCGTAGCGGGAGCTACGAGCAGTACTTC. This rearrangement joins TRBV20-1 to TRBJ2-7; 9 nucleotides line up with TRBD2. Per germline, CDR1 DFQATT and CDR2 SNEGSKA (reference sequence). The length of the CDR3 is 13 residues. With V trimmed by 6 bases and J by 3 bases, 6 bases remained unmatched.

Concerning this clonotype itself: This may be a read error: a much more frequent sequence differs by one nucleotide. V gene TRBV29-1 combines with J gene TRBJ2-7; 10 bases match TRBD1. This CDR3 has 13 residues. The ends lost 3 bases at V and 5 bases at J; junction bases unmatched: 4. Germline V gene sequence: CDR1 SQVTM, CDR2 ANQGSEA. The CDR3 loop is CSVEGQGLNEQYF. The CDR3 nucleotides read TGCAGCGTTGAGGGACAGGGGTTAAACGAGCAGTACTTC.

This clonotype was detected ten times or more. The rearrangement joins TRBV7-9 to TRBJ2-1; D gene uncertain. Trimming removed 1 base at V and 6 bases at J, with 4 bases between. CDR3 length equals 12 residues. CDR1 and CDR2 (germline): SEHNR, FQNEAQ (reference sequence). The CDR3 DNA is TGTGCCAGCAGCTTAGGGTTCAATGAGCAGTTCTTC. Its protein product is CASSLGFNEQFF. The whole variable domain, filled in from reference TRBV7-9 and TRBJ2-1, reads DTGVSQNPRHKITKRGQNVTFRCDPISEHNRLYWYRQTLGQGPEFLTYFQNEAQLEKSRLLSDRFSAERPKGSFSTLEIQRTEQGDSAMYLCASSLGFNEQFFGPGTRLTVL.

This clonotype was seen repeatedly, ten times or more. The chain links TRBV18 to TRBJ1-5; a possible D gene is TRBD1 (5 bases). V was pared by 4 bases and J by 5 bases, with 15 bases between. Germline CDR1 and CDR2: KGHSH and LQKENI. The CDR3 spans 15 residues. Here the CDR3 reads CASSLTGFYDQPQHF. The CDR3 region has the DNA TGTGCCAGCTCACTTACAGGATTCTACGATCAGCCCCAGCATTTT.

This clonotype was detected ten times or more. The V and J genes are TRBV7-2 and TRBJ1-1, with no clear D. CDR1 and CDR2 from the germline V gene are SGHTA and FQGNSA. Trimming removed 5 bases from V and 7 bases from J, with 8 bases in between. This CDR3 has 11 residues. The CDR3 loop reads CASSPPGEAFF. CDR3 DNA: TGTGCCAGCAGCCCGCCGGGTGAAGCTTTCTTT.

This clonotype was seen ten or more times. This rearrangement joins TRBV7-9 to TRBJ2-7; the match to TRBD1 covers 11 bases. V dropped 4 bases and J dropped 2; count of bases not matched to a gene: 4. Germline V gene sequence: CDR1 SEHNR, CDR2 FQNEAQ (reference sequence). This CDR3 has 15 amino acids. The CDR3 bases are TGTGCCAGCAGCTCAGGGGACAGGGGGACCTACGAGCAGTACTTC. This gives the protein CASSSGDRGTYEQYF.

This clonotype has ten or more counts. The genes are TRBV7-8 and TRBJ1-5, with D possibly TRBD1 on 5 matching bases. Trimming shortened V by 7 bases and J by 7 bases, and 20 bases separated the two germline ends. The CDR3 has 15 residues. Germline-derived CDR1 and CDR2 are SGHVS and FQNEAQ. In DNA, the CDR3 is TGTGCCAGCATGCTGGGGACGGGAAGTGGGCAGCCCCAGCATTTT. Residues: CASMLGTGSGQPQHF.

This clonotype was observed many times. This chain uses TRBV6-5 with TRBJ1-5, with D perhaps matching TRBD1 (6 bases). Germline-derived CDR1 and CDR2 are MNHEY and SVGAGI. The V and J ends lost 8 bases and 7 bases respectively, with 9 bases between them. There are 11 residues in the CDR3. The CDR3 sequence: CASGRGQPQHF. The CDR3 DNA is TGTGCCAGCGGGAGGGGGCAGCCCCAGCATTTT.

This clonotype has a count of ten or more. Here the CDR3 reads CASSLGLGVAYEQYF. The CDR3, as DNA: TGTGCCAGCAGCTTAGGTCTCGGGGTTGCCTACGAGCAGTACTTC. V is TRBV13 and J is TRBJ2-7; D is possibly TRBD2 (5 bases). V was pared by 0 bases and J by 2 bases, with 11 bases between. Germline V gene lookup returns CDR1 PRHDT and CDR2 FYEKMQ (reference sequence). This CDR3 has 15 amino acids.

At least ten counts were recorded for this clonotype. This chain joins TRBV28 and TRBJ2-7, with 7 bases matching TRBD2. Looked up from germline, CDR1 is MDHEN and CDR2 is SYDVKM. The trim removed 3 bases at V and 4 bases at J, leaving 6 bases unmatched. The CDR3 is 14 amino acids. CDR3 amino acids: CASSFQRDLYEQYF. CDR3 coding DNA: TGTGCCAGCAGTTTCCAGCGGGACCTATACGAGCAGTACTTC.

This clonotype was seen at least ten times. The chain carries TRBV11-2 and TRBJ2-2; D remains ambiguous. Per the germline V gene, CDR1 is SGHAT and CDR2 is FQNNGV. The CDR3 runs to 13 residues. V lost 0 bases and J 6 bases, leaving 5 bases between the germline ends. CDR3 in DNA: TGTGCCAGCAGCTTAGATTTCTCCGGGGAGCTGTTTTTT. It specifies CASSLDFSGELFF. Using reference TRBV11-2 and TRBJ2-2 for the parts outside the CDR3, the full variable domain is EAGVAQSPRYKIIEKRQSVAFWCNPISGHATLYWYQQILGQGPKLLIQFQNNGVVDDSQLPKDRFSAERLKGVDSTLKIQPAKLEDSAVYLCASSLDFSGELFFGEGSRLTVL.

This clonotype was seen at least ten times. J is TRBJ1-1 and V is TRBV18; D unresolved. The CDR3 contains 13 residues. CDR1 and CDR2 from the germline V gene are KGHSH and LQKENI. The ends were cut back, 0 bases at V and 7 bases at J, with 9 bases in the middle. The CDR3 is CASSPPPGLEAFF. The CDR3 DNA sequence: TGTGCCAGCTCACCACCTCCCGGTCTTGAAGCTTTCTTT.

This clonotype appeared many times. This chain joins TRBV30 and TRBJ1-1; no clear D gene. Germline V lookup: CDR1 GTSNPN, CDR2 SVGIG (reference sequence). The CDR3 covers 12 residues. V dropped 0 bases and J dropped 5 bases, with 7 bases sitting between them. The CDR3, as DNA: TGTGCCTGGAGTGTAGGAGGGACTGAAGCTTTCTTT. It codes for CAWSVGGTEAFF.

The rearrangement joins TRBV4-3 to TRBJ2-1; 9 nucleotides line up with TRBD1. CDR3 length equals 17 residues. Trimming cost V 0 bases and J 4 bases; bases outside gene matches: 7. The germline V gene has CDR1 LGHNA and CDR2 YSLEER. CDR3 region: CASSQDIPGTGYNEQFF. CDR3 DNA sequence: TGCGCCAGCAGCCAAGATATCCCCGGGACAGGGTACAATGAGCAGTTCTTC.

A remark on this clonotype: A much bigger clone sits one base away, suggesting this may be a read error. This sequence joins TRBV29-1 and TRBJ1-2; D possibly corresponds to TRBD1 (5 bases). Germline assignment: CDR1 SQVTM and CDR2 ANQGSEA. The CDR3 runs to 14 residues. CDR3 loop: CSIERKGTHYGYTF. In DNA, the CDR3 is TGCAGCATTGAAAGAAAGGGGACCCACTATGGCTACACCTTC.

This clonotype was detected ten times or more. CDR3 region: CASSYPLGTQGASETQYF. The CDR3 DNA reads as TGTGCCAGCAGCTATCCACTGGGCACTCAGGGGGCGAGTGAGACCCAGTACTTC. V is TRBV28 and J is TRBJ2-5, with 8 positions matching TRBD1. This CDR3 comprises 18 residues. V trimming: 6 bases; J trimming: 5 bases; junction bases outside the gene matches: 20. The germline CDR1 and CDR2 sequences are MDHEN and SYDVKM.

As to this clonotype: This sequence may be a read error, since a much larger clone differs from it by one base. This CDR3 reads CAGSFGTAYEQYF. The CDR3 DNA is TGCGCCGGCAGTTTTGGGACGGCCTACGAGCAGTACTTC. This sequence joins TRBV5-1 and TRBJ2-7; the D call may be TRBD1 or TRBD2 (5 bases each). CDR3 length: 13 residues. Germline V gene lookup returns CDR1 SGHRS and CDR2 YFSETQ. The variable domain in full, completed from reference TRBV5-1 and TRBJ2-7, reads KAGVTQTPRYLIKTRGQQVTLSCSPISGHRSVSWYQQTPGQGLQFLFEYFSETQRNKGNFPGRFSGRQFSNSRSEMNVSTLELGDSALYLCAGSFGTAYEQYFGPGTRLTVT.

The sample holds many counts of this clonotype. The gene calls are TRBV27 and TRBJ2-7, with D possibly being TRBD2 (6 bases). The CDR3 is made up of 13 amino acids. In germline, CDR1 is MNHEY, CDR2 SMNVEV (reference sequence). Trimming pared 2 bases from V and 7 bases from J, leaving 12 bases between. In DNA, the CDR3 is TGTGCCAGCAGTTTAGGGGGGACCTGGGAGCAGTACTTC. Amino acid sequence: CASSLGGTWEQYF.

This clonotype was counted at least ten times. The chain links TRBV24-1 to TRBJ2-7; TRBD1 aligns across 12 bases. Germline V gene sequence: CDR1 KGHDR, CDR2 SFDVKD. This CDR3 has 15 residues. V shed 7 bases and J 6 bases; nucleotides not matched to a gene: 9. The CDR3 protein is CATSAGTGGSAEQYF. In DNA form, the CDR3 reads TGTGCCACCAGCGCCGGGACAGGGGGCTCCGCCGAGCAGTACTTC.

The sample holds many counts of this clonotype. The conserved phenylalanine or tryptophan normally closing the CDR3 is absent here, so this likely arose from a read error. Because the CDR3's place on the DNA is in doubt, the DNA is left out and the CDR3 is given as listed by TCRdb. CDR3 amino acids: CASSQGKRGIIKH. J is TRBJ2-1 and V is TRBV14; TRBD2 is the table's D call and was not checked against the DNA. With termini counted, the CDR3 has 13 amino acids. Looked up from germline, CDR1 is SGHDN and CDR2 is FVKESK.

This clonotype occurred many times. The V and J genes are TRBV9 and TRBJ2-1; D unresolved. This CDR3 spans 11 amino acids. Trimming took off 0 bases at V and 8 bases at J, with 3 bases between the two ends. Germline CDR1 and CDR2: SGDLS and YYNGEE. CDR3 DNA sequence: TGTGCCAGCAGCGTAGCTCATGAGCAGTTCTTC. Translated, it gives CASSVAHEQFF.

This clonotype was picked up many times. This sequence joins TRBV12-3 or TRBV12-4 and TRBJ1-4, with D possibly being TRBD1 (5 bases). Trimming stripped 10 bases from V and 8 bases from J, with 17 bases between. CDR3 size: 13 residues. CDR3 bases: TGTGCCACCTCTCGGGGGGGAGGGGAAAAACTGTTTTTT. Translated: CATSRGGGEKLFF.